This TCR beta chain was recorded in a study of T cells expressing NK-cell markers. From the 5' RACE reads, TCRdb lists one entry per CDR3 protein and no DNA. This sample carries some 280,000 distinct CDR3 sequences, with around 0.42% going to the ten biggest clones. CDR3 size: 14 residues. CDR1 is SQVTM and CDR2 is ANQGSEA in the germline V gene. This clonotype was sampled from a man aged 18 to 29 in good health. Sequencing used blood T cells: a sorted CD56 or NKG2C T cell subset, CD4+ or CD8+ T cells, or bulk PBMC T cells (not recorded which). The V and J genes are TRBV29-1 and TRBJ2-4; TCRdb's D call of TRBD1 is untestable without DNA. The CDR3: CSVSVDRGFGIQYF.